Following are 15 T cell receptor beta chains from one sample sequenced in a study of T-cell reconstitution after alpha-beta-depleted transplantation in children. Unique molecular identifiers tagged the TCRbeta library. TCRdb itself ran the PCR reads through MiXCR, one entry per CDR3 protein. The sample has about 360,000 distinct CDR3 sequences, more than 10% seen once. The specimen was PBMCs, collected from the stem cell graft. The source of these receptors is a human donor who donated a stem cell graft to a child with Fanconi anemia.

The J gene is TRBJ2-1, the V gene TRBV7-2, with D perhaps matching TRBD1 (5 bases). The CDR3 is made up of 16 amino acids. Trimming left V 5 bases short and J 4 bases short, with 18 bases between. Per the germline V gene, CDR1 is SGHTA and CDR2 is FQGNSA. This chain's CDR3 is CASSIDHRPPYNEQFF. CDR3 nucleotide sequence: TGTGCCAGCAGCATCGACCACAGGCCACCATACAATGAGCAGTTCTTC.

This clonotype was found a few times. V is TRBV5-6 and J is TRBJ1-2; unclear D gene. This CDR3 has 13 residues. The germline V gene has CDR1 SGHDT and CDR2 YYEEEE. Between the trimmed V and J ends, which lost 0 bases and 8 bases, there was a span of 11 bases. The CDR3 sequence is CASSLVGVEGYTF. The CDR3 coding sequence is TGTGCCAGCAGCTTGGTGGGTGTGGAGGGCTACACCTTC.

This clonotype was seen a handful of times. The chain is built from TRBV12-3 or TRBV12-4 and TRBJ1-1; 7 bases are a match to TRBD1. V lost 3 bases to trimming and J lost 4 bases; unmatched junction nucleotides: 8. The CDR3 sequence is 15 residues long. The CDR3 DNA reads as TGTGCCAGCAGTTTGAACCCGACAGGGTTCACTGAAGCTTTCTTT. It specifies CASSLNPTGFTEAFF.

This clonotype was recorded at least ten times. The V gene is TRBV2, the J gene TRBJ2-3, with TRBD2 matching 8 bases. CDR3 length: 17 residues. The V gene's germline CDR1 is SNHLY and CDR2 FYNNEI. J lost 2 bases, V lost 0 bases, and 7 bases had no gene match. CDR3: CASSEAIGLAFTDTQYF. The CDR3 nucleotides read TGTGCCAGCAGTGAAGCGATCGGACTAGCCTTCACAGATACGCAGTATTTT.

This clonotype was counted only a few times. The chain recombines TRBV7-2 with TRBJ2-1; D assignment may be TRBD1 or TRBD2 (5 bases each). CDR1 SGHTA and CDR2 FQGNSA come from the germline V gene. The CDR3 contains 18 residues. V lost 2 bases and J 5 bases, leaving 22 bases between the germline ends. The CDR3 DNA reads TGTGCCAGCAGCTTAATTAGTCTTCAGGGCGAGGGGAACAATGAGCAGTTCTTC. Residues: CASSLISLQGEGNNEQFF.

This chain uses TRBV9 with TRBJ2-5; 11 nucleotides agree with TRBD2. The CDR3 consists of 17 residues. Germline CDR1 is SGDLS and CDR2 is YYNGEE. With 2 bases clipped from V and 5 bases from J, the junction kept 11 bases outside the gene matches. In DNA form, the CDR3 reads TGTGCCAGCAGCGTCGCGGCTAGCGGGGGGTGGCGGGAGACCCAGTACTTC. Its translation: CASSVAASGGWRETQYF.

In this sample, this clonotype turned up a few times. V gene TRBV29-1 combines with J gene TRBJ2-6, with D perhaps TRBD1 or TRBD2 (5 bases each). In germline, CDR1 is SQVTM, CDR2 ANQGSEA. CDR3 size: 15 residues. V lost 6 bases and J 1 base, leaving 13 bases between the germline ends. Here the CDR3 DNA reads TGCAGCGTGGGGTTTGGGGGATCTGGGGCCAACGTCCTGACTTTC. Encoded protein: CSVGFGGSGANVLTF.

V and J are TRBV5-1 and TRBJ1-4; maybe TRBD1 (5 bases). The CDR3 spans 12 residues. Trimming cost V 2 bases and J 8 bases, with 7 bases left between them. Per germline, CDR1 SGHRS and CDR2 YFSETQ. In nucleotides, the CDR3 is TGCGCCAGCAGCTTTGCAGGGGAAAAACTGTTTTTT. Encoded protein: CASSFAGEKLFF.

In its sample, this clonotype was seen many times. The chain's CDR3 is CASSGGRRNTEAFF. The DNA for the CDR3 is TGTGCCAGCAGTGGTGGTCGACGGAACACTGAAGCTTTCTTT. The V and J genes are TRBV6-1 and TRBJ1-1; D ambiguous. V lost 4 bases and J 1 base, leaving 10 bases between the germline ends. CDR1 and CDR2 (germline): MNHNS, SASEGT. The CDR3 length is 14 residues.

V usage is TRBV13 and J usage is TRBJ2-3, with 7 bases that match TRBD2. Germline assignment: CDR1 PRHDT and CDR2 FYEKMQ (reference sequence). J gave up 5 bases and V 5 bases, and 7 bases lay outside the gene matches. The CDR3 loop spans 14 amino acids. The CDR3 is CASSTRTSGDTQYF. In nucleotides, the CDR3 is TGTGCCAGCAGCACTCGGACTAGTGGAGATACGCAGTATTTT.

This clonotype was found a few times. The V call is TRBV19, the J call TRBJ1-5, with 7 bases fitting TRBD1. CDR1 is LNHDA, CDR2 SQIVND, per germline (reference sequence). V shed 7 bases and J 6 bases; nucleotides not matched to a gene: 6. This CDR3 spans 13 amino acids. CDR3 sequence (DNA): TGTGCCAGTACCCGACAGGGAGGTCAGCCCCAGCATTTT. It codes for CASTRQGGQPQHF.

This clonotype has more than one count but fewer than ten. The J gene is TRBJ2-5, the V gene TRBV29-1, with D possibly TRBD1 on 6 matching bases. Trimming took off 6 bases at V and 5 bases at J, with 7 bases between the two ends. The CDR3 loop spans 10 amino acids. The V gene's germline CDR1 is SQVTM and CDR2 ANQGSEA. This chain's CDR3 is CSVDSETQYF. CDR3 sequence (DNA): TGCAGCGTGGACAGTGAGACCCAGTACTTC.

CDR3 in amino acids: CASSLVGERDTQYF. For the CDR3, the DNA is TGCGCCAGCAGCTTGGTCGGGGAGAGAGATACGCAGTATTTT. The V gene is TRBV5-1, the J gene TRBJ2-3; the D gene is possibly TRBD2 (5 bases). Germline lookup yields CDR1 SGHRS and CDR2 YFSETQ. Trimming removed 0 bases from V and 5 bases from J, with 10 bases in between. The length of the CDR3 is 14 residues.

This clonotype appeared many times. The J gene is TRBJ1-1, the V gene TRBV5-1; D is unclear. Germline-derived CDR1 and CDR2 are SGHRS and YFSETQ. Trimming removed 4 bases from V and 7 bases from J, with 17 bases in between. The CDR3 is made up of 14 amino acids. The CDR3 nucleotides read TGCGCCAGCAGCCAACAAGGAGGACCGCATGAAGCTTTCTTT. This translates into CASSQQGGPHEAFF.

This clonotype was seen more than once but under ten times. This chain connects TRBV2 to TRBJ2-2; D unclear. CDR1 is SNHLY and CDR2 is FYNNEI in the germline V gene. The CDR3 has 12 amino acids. Trimming left V 3 bases short and J 8 bases short, with 7 bases between. Here the CDR3 reads CASSDFSGELFF. The CDR3 nucleotides read TGTGCCAGCAGTGATTTCTCGGGGGAGCTGTTTTTT.